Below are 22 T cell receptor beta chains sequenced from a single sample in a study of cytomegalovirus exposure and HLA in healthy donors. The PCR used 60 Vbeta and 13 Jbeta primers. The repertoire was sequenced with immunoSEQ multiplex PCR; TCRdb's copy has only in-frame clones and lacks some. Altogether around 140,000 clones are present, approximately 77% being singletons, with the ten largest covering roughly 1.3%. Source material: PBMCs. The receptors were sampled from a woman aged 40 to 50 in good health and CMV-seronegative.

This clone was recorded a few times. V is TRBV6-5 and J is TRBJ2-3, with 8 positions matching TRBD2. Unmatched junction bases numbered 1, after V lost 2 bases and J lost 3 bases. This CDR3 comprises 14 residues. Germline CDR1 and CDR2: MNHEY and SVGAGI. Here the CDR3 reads CASSYGLATDTQYF. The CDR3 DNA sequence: TGTGCCAGCAGTTACGGACTAGCTACAGATACGCAGTATTTT.

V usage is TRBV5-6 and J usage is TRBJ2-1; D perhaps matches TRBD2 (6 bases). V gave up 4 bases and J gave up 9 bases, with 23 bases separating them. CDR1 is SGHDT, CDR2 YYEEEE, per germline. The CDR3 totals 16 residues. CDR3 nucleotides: TGTGCCAGCAGCGGGGGGAGGACCCAAGGTTTGCCTGAGCAGTTCTTC. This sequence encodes CASSGGRTQGLPEQFF.

CDR3 loop: CASSFSGGGRANTEAFF. DNA for the CDR3: TGCGCCAGCAGCTTTTCCGGGGGGGGTCGGGCGAACACTGAAGCTTTCTTT. The J gene is TRBJ1-1, the V gene TRBV5-1; D perhaps matches TRBD1 (5 bases). This CDR3 is built from 17 residues. The germline V gene has CDR1 SGHRS and CDR2 YFSETQ. Trimming shortened V by 2 bases and J by 1 base, and 18 bases separated the two germline ends.

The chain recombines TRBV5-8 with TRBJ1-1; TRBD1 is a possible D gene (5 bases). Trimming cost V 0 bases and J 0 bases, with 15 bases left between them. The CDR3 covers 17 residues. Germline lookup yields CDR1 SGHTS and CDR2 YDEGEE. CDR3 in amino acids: CASSLVPRTNMNTEAFF. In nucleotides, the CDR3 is TGTGCCAGCAGCTTGGTGCCCCGGACAAACATGAACACTGAAGCTTTCTTT. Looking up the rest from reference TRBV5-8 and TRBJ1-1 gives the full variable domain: EAGVTQSPTHLIKTRGQQATLRCSPISGHTSVYWYQQALGLGLQFLLWYDEGEERNRGNFPPRFSGRQFPNYSSELNVNALELEDSALYLCASSLVPRTNMNTEAFFGQGTRLTVV.

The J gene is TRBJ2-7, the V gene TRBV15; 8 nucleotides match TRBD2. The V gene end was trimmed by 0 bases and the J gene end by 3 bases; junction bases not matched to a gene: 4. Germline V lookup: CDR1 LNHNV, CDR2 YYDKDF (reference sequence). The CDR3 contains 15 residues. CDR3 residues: CATSRELAVNYEQYF. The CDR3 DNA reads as TGTGCCACCAGCAGAGAACTAGCGGTGAACTACGAGCAGTACTTC. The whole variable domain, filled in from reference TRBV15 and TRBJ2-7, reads DAMVIQNPRYQVTQFGKPVTLSCSQTLNHNVMYWYQQKSSQAPKLLFHYYDKDFNNEADTPDNFQSRRPNTSFCFLDIRSPGLGDTAMYLCATSRELAVNYEQYFGPGTRLTVT.

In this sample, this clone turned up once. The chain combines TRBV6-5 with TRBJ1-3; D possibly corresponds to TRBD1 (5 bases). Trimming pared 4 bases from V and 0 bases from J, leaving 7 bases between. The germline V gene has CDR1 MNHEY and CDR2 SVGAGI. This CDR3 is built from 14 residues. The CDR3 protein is CASSFQGSGNTIYF. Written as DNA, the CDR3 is TGTGCCAGCAGTTTCCAGGGCTCTGGAAACACCATATATTTT.

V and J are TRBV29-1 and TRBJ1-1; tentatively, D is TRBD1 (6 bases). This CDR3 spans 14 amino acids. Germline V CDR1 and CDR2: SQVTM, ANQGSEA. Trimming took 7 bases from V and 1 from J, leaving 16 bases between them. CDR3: CSGNFGGSNTEAFF. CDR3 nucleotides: TGCAGCGGGAACTTTGGGGGCTCGAACACTGAAGCTTTCTTT.

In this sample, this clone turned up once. CDR3 bases: TGTGCCAGCAGCTTAAGTTTGAGTTCTGAGCAGTTCTTC. Residues: CASSLSLSSEQFF. The chain employs TRBV7-3 and TRBJ2-1; D gene ambiguous. V lost 1 base and J 9 bases, leaving 10 bases between the germline ends. Germline V gene lookup returns CDR1 SGHTA and CDR2 FQGTGA. This CDR3 spans 13 amino acids.

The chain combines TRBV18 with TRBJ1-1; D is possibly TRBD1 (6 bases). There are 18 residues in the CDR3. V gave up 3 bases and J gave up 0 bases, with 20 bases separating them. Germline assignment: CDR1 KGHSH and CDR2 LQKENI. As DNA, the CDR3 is TGTGCCAGCTCACCTCGACAGGCAGACAGGAGCCTGAACACTGAAGCTTTCTTT. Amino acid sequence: CASSPRQADRSLNTEAFF.

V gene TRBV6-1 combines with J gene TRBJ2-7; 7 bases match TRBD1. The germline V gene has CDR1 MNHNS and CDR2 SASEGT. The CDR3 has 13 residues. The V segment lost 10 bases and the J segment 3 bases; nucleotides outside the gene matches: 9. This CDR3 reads CAIYVWDSYEQYF. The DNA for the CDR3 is TGTGCCATCTACGTCTGGGACAGCTACGAGCAGTACTTC.

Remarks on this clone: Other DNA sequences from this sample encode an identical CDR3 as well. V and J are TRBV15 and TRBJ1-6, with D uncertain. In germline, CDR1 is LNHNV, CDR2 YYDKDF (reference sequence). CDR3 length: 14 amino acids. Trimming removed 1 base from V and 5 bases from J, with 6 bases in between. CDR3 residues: CATSRVGNNSPLHF. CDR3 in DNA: TGTGCCACCAGCAGAGTCGGGAATAATTCACCCCTCCACTTT.

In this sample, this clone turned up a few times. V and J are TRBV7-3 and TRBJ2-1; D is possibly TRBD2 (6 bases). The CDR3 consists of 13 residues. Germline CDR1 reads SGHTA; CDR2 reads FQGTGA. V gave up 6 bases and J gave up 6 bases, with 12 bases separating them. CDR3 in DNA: TGTGCCAGCAGGACCACAGCGGGCAATGAGCAGTTCTTC. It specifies CASRTTAGNEQFF. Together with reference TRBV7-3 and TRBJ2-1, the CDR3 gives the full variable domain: GAGVSQTPSNKVTEKGKYVELRCDPISGHTALYWYRQSLGQGPEFLIYFQGTGAADDSGLPNDRFFAVRPEGSVSTLKIQRTERGDSAVYLCASRTTAGNEQFFGPGTRLTVL.

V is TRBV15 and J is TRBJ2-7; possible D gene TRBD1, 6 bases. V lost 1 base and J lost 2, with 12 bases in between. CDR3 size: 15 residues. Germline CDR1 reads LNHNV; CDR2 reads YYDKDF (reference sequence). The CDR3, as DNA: TGTGCCACCAGCAGAGGGGACATCGCAACCTACGAGCAGTACTTC. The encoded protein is CATSRGDIATYEQYF.

In DNA form, the CDR3 reads TGTGCCAGCAGTTCCAGGGGTGATCAGCCCCAGCATTTT. Protein product: CASSSRGDQPQHF. The genes are TRBV28 and TRBJ1-5, with a possible D match to TRBD1 (6 bases). Between the trimmed V and J ends, which lost 4 bases and 5 bases, there was a span of 9 bases. The germline CDR1 and CDR2 sequences are MDHEN and SYDVKM. This CDR3 has 13 residues.

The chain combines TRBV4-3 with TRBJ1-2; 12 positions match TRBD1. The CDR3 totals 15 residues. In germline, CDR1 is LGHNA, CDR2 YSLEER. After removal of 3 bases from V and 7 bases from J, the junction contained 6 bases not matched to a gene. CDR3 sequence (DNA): TGCGCCAGCAGCCAGGGGGACAGGGGGCAGGGTGGCTACACCTTC. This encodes CASSQGDRGQGGYTF.

Here the CDR3 DNA reads TGTGCCAGCAGTATCGACAGGTTCACTGAAGCTTTCTTT. Translated, it gives CASSIDRFTEAFF. V is TRBV25-1 and J is TRBJ1-1; D perhaps matches TRBD1 (6 bases). Trimming took off 5 bases at V and 4 bases at J, with 11 bases between the two ends. There are 13 residues in the CDR3. From germline, CDR1 is MGHDK and CDR2 SYGVNS. Based on the CDR3 plus reference TRBV25-1 and TRBJ1-1, the full variable domain is EADIYQTPRYLVIGTGKKITLECSQTMGHDKMYWYQQDPGMELHLIHYSYGVNSTEKGDLSSESTVSRIRTEHFPLTLESARPSHTSQYLCASSIDRFTEAFFGQGTRLTVV.

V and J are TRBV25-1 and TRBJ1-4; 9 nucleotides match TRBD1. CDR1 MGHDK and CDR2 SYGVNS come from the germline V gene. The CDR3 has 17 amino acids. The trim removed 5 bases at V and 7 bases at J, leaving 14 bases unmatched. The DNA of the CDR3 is TGTGCCAGCAGTCTACCGGGACAGGGACCTTACTCTGAAAAACTGTTTTTT. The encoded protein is CASSLPGQGPYSEKLFF.

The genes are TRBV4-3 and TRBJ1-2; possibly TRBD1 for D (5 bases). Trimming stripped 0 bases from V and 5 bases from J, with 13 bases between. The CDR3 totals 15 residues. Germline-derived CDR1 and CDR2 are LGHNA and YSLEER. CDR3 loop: CASSQDKGLVYGYTF. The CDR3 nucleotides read TGCGCCAGCAGCCAAGATAAGGGACTGGTGTATGGCTACACCTTC.

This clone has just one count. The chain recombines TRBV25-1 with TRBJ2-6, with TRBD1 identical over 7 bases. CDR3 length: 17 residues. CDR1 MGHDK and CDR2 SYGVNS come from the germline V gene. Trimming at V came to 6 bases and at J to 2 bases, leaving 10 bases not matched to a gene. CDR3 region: CASSELGGQAGANVLTF. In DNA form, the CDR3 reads TGTGCCAGCAGCGAACTAGGGGGCCAAGCTGGGGCCAACGTCCTGACTTTC.

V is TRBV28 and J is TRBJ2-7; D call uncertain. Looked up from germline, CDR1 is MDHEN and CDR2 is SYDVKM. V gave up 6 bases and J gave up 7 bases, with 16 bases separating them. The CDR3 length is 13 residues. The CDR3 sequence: CASSPSQAQEQYF. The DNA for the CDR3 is TGTGCCAGCAGCCCCTCCCAGGCCCAGGAGCAGTACTTC. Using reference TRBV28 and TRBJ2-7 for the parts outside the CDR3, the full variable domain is DVKVTQSSRYLVKRTGEKVFLECVQDMDHENMFWYRQDPGLGLRLIYFSYDVKMKEKGDIPEGYSVSREKKERFSLILESASTNQTSMYLCASSPSQAQEQYFGPGTRLTVT.

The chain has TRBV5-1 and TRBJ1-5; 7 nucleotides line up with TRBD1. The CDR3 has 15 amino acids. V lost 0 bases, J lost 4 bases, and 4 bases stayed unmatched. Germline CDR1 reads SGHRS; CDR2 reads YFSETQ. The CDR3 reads CASSLATGRNQPQHF. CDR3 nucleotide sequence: TGCGCCAGCAGCTTGGCGACAGGGAGAAATCAGCCCCAGCATTTT.

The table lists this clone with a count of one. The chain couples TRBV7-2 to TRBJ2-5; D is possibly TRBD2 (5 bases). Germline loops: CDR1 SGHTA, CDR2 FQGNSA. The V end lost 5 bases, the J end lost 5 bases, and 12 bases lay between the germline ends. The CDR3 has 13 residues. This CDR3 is CASSATREETQYF. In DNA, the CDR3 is TGTGCCAGCAGCGCGACGAGGGAGGAGACCCAGTACTTC.